A selection of T cell receptor beta chains follows, all from one sample in a study of cytomegalovirus exposure and HLA in healthy donors. The assay was immunoSEQ multiplex PCR, and TCRdb's table has in-frame clones only and misses some. In the table there are 130,000 or so clones, over 70% of which are singletons. The specimen was PBMCs. The receptors come from a man in his thirties or forties in good health and CMV-seronegative. Each CDR3 is given without its conserved first and last residue. The order of the fields is J gene, clone size, V gene, CDR3 protein. Clone size is shown for a subset of rows, as once, few, many or a class of expanded clone.

TRBJ1-4	.	TRBV5-1	ASSLNRVGEKLF
TRBJ2-3	few	TRBV28	ASSPPGLAGPHDTQY
TRBJ2-3	.	TRBV5-1	ASSLALQWTHTDTQY
TRBJ1-2	.	TRBV15	ATSRGLIKTGGDYGYT
TRBJ2-5	.	TRBV11-3	ASSLQGQETQY
TRBJ2-7	.	TRBV30	AWSRFGGASEQY
TRBJ2-7	.	TRBV4-2	ASSQDLREYYEQY
TRBJ2-1	few	TRBV4-3	ASSQDWRSIHDEQF
TRBJ2-7	few	TRBV30	AWSVGQGREQY
TRBJ2-1	.	TRBV30	AWSVGGYQF
TRBJ2-1	.	TRBV4-2	ASSQSSGGTYNEQF
TRBJ1-5	.	TRBV6-1	ASSVGVQDGFRPQH
TRBJ1-2	.	TRBV19	ASITDRADNYGYT
TRBJ2-7	.	TRBV28	ASSSGQGYEQY
TRBJ1-1	.	TRBV7-3	ASSRTKNTEAF
TRBJ1-4	.	TRBV28	ASSLQGADEKLF
TRBJ1-2	.	TRBV28	ASSRQGMGYT
TRBJ2-3	.	TRBV9	ASSVATGGAADTQY
TRBJ1-1	.	TRBV6-5	ASRGTGNTEAF
TRBJ1-4	.	TRBV6-5	ASSLGTGATNEKLF
TRBJ1-1	once	TRBV13	ASSPWRYTEAF
TRBJ1-1	.	TRBV30	AWQTGMNTEAF
TRBJ1-1	.	TRBV9	ASSVSSTGGDTEAF
TRBJ2-1	.	TRBV28	ASSPPTDRNLYNEQF
TRBJ2-7	.	TRBV5-1	ASRSSGKEIYEQY
TRBJ2-7	few	TRBV2	ASNGLAGDLGEQY
TRBJ2-7	.	TRBV28	ASSPGPPEQY